This note documents a single TCR beta chain sequence. These data are taken from a study of blood T cells in healthy people across ages. Study-level information: Roughly one uniquely barcoded beta molecule per two T cells was captured.

Samples each had at least 6 micrograms of total RNA extracted. Then a second PCR, running roughly 7 to 12 cycles, was carried out with a sample-barcoded 5' primer and a J-beta primer mix. Every cDNA was tagged by a template-switch adaptor with 12 random nucleotides. One entry per CDR3 protein, called by TCRdb with MiXCR from the 5' RACE reads. The table records 380,000 or so distinct CDR3 sequences, more than 45% of them present only once. Sequencing was performed on blood. This receptor was identified in a man in his sixties in good health.

The CDR3 nucleotides read TGTGCCAGCAGCCCAAGGGGGAGAGATACGCAGTATTTT. It codes for CASSPRGRDTQYF. The genes are TRBV5-5 and TRBJ2-3; the D gene is possibly TRBD1 (6 bases). Germline lookup yields CDR1 SGHKS and CDR2 YYEKEE (reference sequence). Trimming took 4 bases from V and 5 from J, leaving 11 bases between them. The CDR3 runs to 13 residues.